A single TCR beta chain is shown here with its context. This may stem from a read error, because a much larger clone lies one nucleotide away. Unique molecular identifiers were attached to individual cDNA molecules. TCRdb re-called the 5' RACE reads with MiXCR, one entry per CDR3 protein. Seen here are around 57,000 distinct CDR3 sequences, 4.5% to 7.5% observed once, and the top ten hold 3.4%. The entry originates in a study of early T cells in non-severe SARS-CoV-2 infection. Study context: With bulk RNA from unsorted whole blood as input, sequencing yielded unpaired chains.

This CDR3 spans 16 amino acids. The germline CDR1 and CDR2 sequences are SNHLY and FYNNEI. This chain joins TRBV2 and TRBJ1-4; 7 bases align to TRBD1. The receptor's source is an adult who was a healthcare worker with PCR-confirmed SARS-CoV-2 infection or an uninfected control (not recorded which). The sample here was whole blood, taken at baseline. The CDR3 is CASSRDREPTNEKLLF. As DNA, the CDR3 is TGTGCCAGCAGTCGAGACAGGGAACCAACTAATGAAAAACTGTTATTT.